One sample yielded the 26 T cell receptor beta chains listed below, sequenced in a study of cytomegalovirus exposure and HLA in healthy donors. Amplification used 60 Vbeta primers and 13 Jbeta primers. Only in-frame clones appear in the TCRdb table, and some are missing; sequencing was by immunoSEQ multiplex PCR. The table lists roughly 130,000 clones, roughly 80% of them singletons, with under 3% in the top ten. Sequences were obtained from PBMCs. Receptor source: a man aged 30 to 39 in good health and CMV-seronegative.

In its sample, this clone was seen a few times. The rearrangement joins TRBV10-3 to TRBJ1-4; 7 positions agree with TRBD1. CDR3 length equals 14 residues. CDR1 ENHRY and CDR2 SYGVKD come from the germline V gene. The ends lost 4 bases at V and 4 bases at J; junction bases unmatched: 3. CDR3 sequence (DNA): TGTGCCATCAGTGGTGGGACAGATAATGAAAAACTGTTTTTT. Translating gives CAISGGTDNEKLFF.

The rearrangement joins TRBV10-3 to TRBJ2-7, with 7 bases fitting TRBD2. Germline V gene lookup returns CDR1 ENHRY and CDR2 SYGVKD. After removal of 4 bases from V and 4 bases from J, the junction contained 13 bases not matched to a gene. The CDR3 contains 16 residues. The CDR3 spells CAISVGLGGGRYEQYF. The CDR3 DNA follows: TGTGCCATCAGTGTAGGACTAGGAGGCGGCAGATACGAGCAGTACTTC.

This chain joins TRBV7-8 and TRBJ2-2; possibly TRBD1 for D (5 bases). Germline values: CDR1 SGHVS, CDR2 FQNEAQ. Trimming took off 7 bases at V and 1 base at J, with 10 bases between the two ends. This CDR3 spans 14 amino acids. CDR3 nucleotides: TGTGCCAGCATTCGGCAGGGGAACACCGGGGAGCTGTTTTTT. Its protein product is CASIRQGNTGELFF.

The V call is TRBV6-5, the J call TRBJ1-2, with 8 bases identical to TRBD1. The V segment lost 6 bases and the J segment 14 bases; nucleotides outside the gene matches: 11. The length of the CDR3 is 12 residues. The germline gives CDR1 MNHEY, CDR2 SVGAGI. In DNA form, the CDR3 reads TGTGCCAGCAGAACGAAGGGACAGGACTTTACCTTC. Translating gives CASRTKGQDFTF.

This rearrangement joins TRBV14 to TRBJ2-1; 9 bases match TRBD2. Germline assignment: CDR1 SGHDN and CDR2 FVKESK. The V segment lost 7 bases and the J segment 7 bases; nucleotides outside the gene matches: 14. The CDR3 consists of 16 residues. CDR3 protein: CASKSSGSVTRNEQFF. In DNA form, the CDR3 reads TGTGCCAGCAAGAGTAGCGGGAGCGTAACTAGGAATGAGCAGTTCTTC.

CDR3 DNA: TGTGCCAGCAGTGAAATCCGGACTGGGGAGACCCAGTACTTC. Translation gives CASSEIRTGETQYF. The chain has TRBV6-1 and TRBJ2-5, with a weak D call TRBD2 (5 bases). Trimming shortened V by 2 bases and J by 5 bases, and 12 bases separated the two germline ends. Germline V gene data show CDR1 as MNHNS and CDR2 as SASEGT. This CDR3 is 14 amino acids long.

The V call is TRBV27, the J call TRBJ2-4, with 10 positions matching TRBD2. CDR3 length: 17 amino acids. CDR1 and CDR2 from the germline V gene are MNHEY and SMNVEV (reference sequence). The junction had 12 bases not matched to a gene; V was cut back by 5 bases and J by 5 bases. As DNA, the CDR3 is TGTGCCAGCAGTCCCCAAGCGGGAGGGCCCGGGGAAAACATTCAGTACTTC. Its translation is CASSPQAGGPGENIQYF.

The chain couples TRBV5-1 to TRBJ2-1; D may be TRBD2 (6 bases). Per the germline V gene, CDR1 is SGHRS and CDR2 is YFSETQ. There are 11 residues in the CDR3. V dropped 4 bases and J dropped 8 bases, with 7 bases sitting between them. DNA of the CDR3: TGCGCCAGCAGCGGAGGGGATGAGCAGTTCTTC. This translates into CASSGGDEQFF.

The chain joins TRBV9 to TRBJ1-1; 11 bases align to TRBD1. After removal of 0 bases from V and 1 base from J, the junction contained 11 bases not matched to a gene. The CDR3 consists of 19 residues. Germline CDR1 SGDLS, CDR2 YYNGEE. This CDR3 is CASSVDYRDRGLENTEAFF. The CDR3 DNA reads TGTGCCAGCAGCGTAGATTACCGGGACAGGGGGTTGGAGAACACTGAAGCTTTCTTT.

This chain uses TRBV6-5 with TRBJ2-1, with 8 bases fitting TRBD2. This CDR3 contains 15 residues. The junction had 6 bases not matched to a gene; V was cut back by 1 base and J by 7 bases. CDR1 is MNHEY and CDR2 is SVGAGI in the germline V gene. CDR3 region: CASSYFGTSGNEQFF. CDR3 nucleotide sequence: TGTGCCAGCAGTTACTTCGGGACTAGTGGTAATGAGCAGTTCTTC.

The chain carries TRBV28 and TRBJ1-1, with no clear D. V lost 2 bases and J lost 5, with 12 bases in between. This CDR3 has 14 residues. Germline loops: CDR1 MDHEN, CDR2 SYDVKM. CDR3 region: CASSLIGGRTEAFF. The CDR3 region has the DNA TGTGCCAGCAGTTTAATAGGAGGGAGGACTGAAGCTTTCTTT.

The rearrangement uses TRBV12-5 and TRBJ1-1; D might be TRBD1 (5 bases). This CDR3 comprises 13 residues. Trimming pared 4 bases from V and 1 base from J, leaving 7 bases between. CDR1 is LGHNT and CDR2 is FRNRAP in the germline V gene. CDR3: CASGSTENTEAFF. CDR3 bases: TGTGCTAGTGGTTCGACAGAGAACACTGAAGCTTTCTTT.

CDR3 DNA: TGTGCCAGCAGCCCCCAGGGGCAGGCCTACGAGCAGTACTTC. It encodes CASSPQGQAYEQYF. This chain connects TRBV7-2 to TRBJ2-7; a weak D match, TRBD1 (6 bases). The V gene's germline CDR1 is SGHTA and CDR2 FQGNSA. Trimming left V 5 bases short and J 2 bases short, with 13 bases between. The CDR3 runs 14 residues.

CDR3 nucleotides: TGTGCCAGCAGCTTAGATCAGGGGGTCGCTGGCTACACCTTC. This gives the protein CASSLDQGVAGYTF. The chain carries TRBV7-9 and TRBJ1-2; TRBD1 agrees at 7 bases. The germline gives CDR1 SEHNR, CDR2 FQNEAQ (reference sequence). V shed 1 base, J shed 7 bases, and the junction held 6 bases outside the gene matches. The CDR3 consists of 14 residues.

V and J are TRBV29-1 and TRBJ2-1; 10 positions match TRBD2. The CDR3 has 17 residues. Germline V lookup: CDR1 SQVTM, CDR2 ANQGSEA. The trim removed 1 base at V and 2 bases at J, leaving 8 bases unmatched. The CDR3 bases are TGCAGCGTTGAAGCAAGCGGGAGGGCCACGACCTACAATGAGCAGTTCTTC. Translating gives CSVEASGRATTYNEQFF.

The chain employs TRBV10-1 and TRBJ2-2; D might be TRBD1 (6 bases). V was clipped by 4 bases and J by 2 bases, with 14 bases between them. The CDR3 length is 16 residues. The germline V gene encodes CDR1 WNHNN and CDR2 SYGVQD (reference sequence). In nucleotides, the CDR3 is TGCGCCAGCAGTGTAAATCAGGGGACAAACACCGGGGAGCTGTTTTTT. It is translated as CASSVNQGTNTGELFF.

Turning to this clone: One end of the junction fails to match germline, which may point to a read error. V is TRBV7-9 and J is TRBJ1-2; D call uncertain. The CDR3 has 12 amino acids. Germline CDR1 is SEHNR and CDR2 is FQNEAQ (reference sequence). This chain's CDR3 is CSSSFADYGYTF. CDR3 nucleotide sequence: TGTTCCAGCAGCTTTGCGGACTATGGCTACACCTTC.

The chain has TRBV27 and TRBJ2-5; 8 bases match TRBD1. The tail of the sequence fits TRBJ2-7 better, so the J call may be wrong. Germline V CDR1 and CDR2: MNHEY, SMNVEV (reference sequence). The CDR3 has 16 residues. CDR3 protein: CASSLILAGGPYEQYF. The CDR3 DNA reads as TGTGCCAGCAGTCTTATTTTGGCAGGGGGCCCCTACGAGCAGTACTTC.

This clone occurred once. This chain links TRBV18 with TRBJ2-1, with 10 bases lining up with TRBD1. V lost 4 bases to trimming and J lost 2 bases; unmatched junction nucleotides: 2. The CDR3 length is 15 residues. CDR1 is KGHSH and CDR2 is LQKENI in the germline V gene. In DNA form, the CDR3 reads TGTGCCAGCTCACGGACAGGGGGTACCTACAATGAGCAGTTCTTC. As protein: CASSRTGGTYNEQFF.

This rearrangement joins TRBV4-1 to TRBJ1-3, with D perhaps TRBD1 (6 bases). There are 16 residues in the CDR3. The germline gives CDR1 MGHRA, CDR2 YSYEKL. V dropped 3 bases and J dropped 2 bases, with 14 bases sitting between them. CDR3 loop: CASSQVNRAPGNTIYF. The CDR3 DNA reads TGCGCCAGCAGCCAGGTTAACAGGGCCCCTGGAAACACCATATATTTT.

This sequence joins TRBV28 and TRBJ2-7, with a weak D call TRBD2 (5 bases). The CDR3 has 15 residues. The germline V gene encodes CDR1 MDHEN and CDR2 SYDVKM. V lost 3 bases, J lost 7 bases, and 19 bases lay in between. The CDR3 sequence is CASSFRSSGLWEQYF. In DNA form, the CDR3 reads TGTGCCAGCAGTTTCCGGTCCAGCGGCCTTTGGGAGCAGTACTTC. Full variable domain (remainder filled in from reference TRBV28 and TRBJ2-7): DVKVTQSSRYLVKRTGEKVFLECVQDMDHENMFWYRQDPGLGLRLIYFSYDVKMKEKGDIPEGYSVSREKKERFSLILESASTNQTSMYLCASSFRSSGLWEQYFGPGTRLTVT.

V gene TRBV27 combines with J gene TRBJ1-1; 7 bases fit TRBD1. V gave up 5 bases and J gave up 1 base; unmatched junction bases: 10. Germline assignment: CDR1 MNHEY and CDR2 SMNVEV (reference sequence). The CDR3 consists of 16 residues. This CDR3 reads CASSQKYRGSNTEAFF. CDR3 nucleotides: TGTGCCAGCAGTCAAAAATACAGGGGCTCGAACACTGAAGCTTTCTTT.

The genes are TRBV5-1 and TRBJ2-1, with 10 bases matching TRBD2. Trimming cost V 2 bases and J 8 bases; bases outside gene matches: 10. Germline V gene data show CDR1 as SGHRS and CDR2 as YFSETQ. The CDR3 length is 16 residues. The CDR3 region is CASSFGSGSGRDEQFF. The CDR3 DNA reads TGCGCCAGCAGCTTCGGGTCGGGAAGCGGGAGGGATGAGCAGTTCTTC.

This clone was found once. The rearrangement links TRBV19 to TRBJ2-2, with TRBD1 identical over 7 bases. CDR3 length equals 15 residues. J was trimmed by 4 bases and V by 7 bases; bases with no gene match: 9. Looked up from germline, CDR1 is LNHDA and CDR2 is SQIVND (reference sequence). CDR3 sequence reads: CASTRGQWSTGELFF. CDR3 in DNA: TGTGCCAGTACCAGGGGACAGTGGAGCACCGGGGAGCTGTTTTTT.

J is TRBJ2-7 and V is TRBV19, with 7 bases lining up with TRBD2. V trimming: 7 bases; J trimming: 2 bases; junction bases outside the gene matches: 11. Germline assignment: CDR1 LNHDA and CDR2 SQIVND (reference sequence). This CDR3 region has 15 residues. CDR3 residues: CASTPAGGGTYEQYF. The CDR3 nucleotides are TGTGCCAGTACCCCGGCTGGGGGGGGGACCTACGAGCAGTACTTC.

The chain employs TRBV19 and TRBJ2-7; 11 positions match TRBD2. The CDR3 runs 15 residues. From germline, CDR1 is LNHDA and CDR2 SQIVND (reference sequence). V was pared by 3 bases and J by 6 bases, with 7 bases of the junction left unmatched. The CDR3: CASSIQASGRTEQYF. The CDR3, as DNA: TGTGCCAGTAGTATTCAGGCTAGCGGGAGGACCGAGCAGTACTTC.